These 10 T cell receptor beta chains originate from one sample sequenced in a study of read filtering for tumor transcriptome and immune sequencing. From around 440 ng of RNA, a library with molecular barcoded alpha/delta and beta/gamma adaptors was made. TCRdb recomputed calls from the reads with MiXCR, one row per CDR3 protein. The table shows 39,000 or so distinct CDR3 sequences, with around 15% occurring only once. Specimen: a population of CD138-negative cells sorted from bone marrow. The receptors stem from a donor aged 40 or over with multiple myeloma.

This clonotype was found many times. The V and J genes are TRBV24-1 and TRBJ2-1; a weak D match, TRBD1 (6 bases). Germline lookup yields CDR1 KGHDR and CDR2 SFDVKD. With 6 bases removed from V and 5 bases from J, the gap between germline ends came to 13 bases. This CDR3 contains 14 residues. CDR3 DNA sequence: TGTGCCACCAGTTTGCGGACAGAAAACAATGAGCAGTTCTTC. Its translation is CATSLRTENNEQFF.

Many counts were recorded for this clonotype. The rearrangement links TRBV7-9 to TRBJ1-2; possible D gene TRBD1, 6 bases. V was shortened by 6 bases and J by 4 bases, with 12 bases between the two germline ends. The CDR3 sequence is 13 residues long. Germline V gene data show CDR1 as SEHNR and CDR2 as FQNEAQ (reference sequence). The CDR3: CASRWDNAYGYTF. In DNA, the CDR3 is TGTGCCAGCAGGTGGGACAACGCCTATGGCTACACCTTC.

This clonotype was detected ten times or more. The CDR3 spells CASRQDGQANTGELFF. The CDR3 DNA is TGTGCCAGCAGACAGGACGGCCAGGCTAACACCGGGGAGCTGTTTTTT. This sequence joins TRBV6-4 and TRBJ2-2, with D perhaps matching TRBD1 (5 bases). Trimming removed 6 bases from V and 2 bases from J, with 16 bases in between. Germline CDR1 is MRHNA and CDR2 is SNTAGT. This CDR3 comprises 16 residues.

This clonotype has at least ten counts. V is TRBV20-1 and J is TRBJ2-7; D remains unclear. This CDR3 has 14 amino acids. V lost 0 bases and J 2 bases, leaving 11 bases between the germline ends. CDR1 is DFQATT and CDR2 is SNEGSKA in the germline V gene (reference sequence). CDR3 region: CSARDPSVPYEQYF. The CDR3 DNA sequence: TGCAGTGCTAGAGATCCCAGCGTACCCTACGAGCAGTACTTC.

Comment on this clonotype: A junction boundary mismatches the germline segment, possibly from a read error. The J gene is TRBJ2-1, the V gene TRBV4-1, with TRBD2 matching over 11 bases. Germline CDR1 and CDR2: MGHRA and YSYEKL. This CDR3 contains 17 residues. The CDR3 sequence: CASSQSTSGNSYNVQFF. DNA of the CDR3: TGCGCCAGCAGCCAATCGACTAGCGGGAACTCCTACAATGTGCAGTTCTTC.

This clonotype has a count of ten or more. This chain links TRBV18 with TRBJ2-3, with 8 bases identical to TRBD2. The germline CDR1 and CDR2 sequences are KGHSH and LQKENI. The junction had 4 bases not matched to a gene; V was cut back by 0 bases and J by 5 bases. This CDR3 is 15 amino acids long. CDR3 protein: CASSPPAGGRDTQYF. CDR3 nucleotides: TGTGCCAGCTCACCACCGGCGGGAGGAAGAGATACGCAGTATTTT.

This clonotype showed up many times. The V and J genes are TRBV9 and TRBJ2-1; possible D gene TRBD2, 6 bases. Deletions cut 1 base from V and 3 bases from J, with 14 bases between. This CDR3 region has 16 residues. From germline, CDR1 is SGDLS and CDR2 YYNGEE. The CDR3 loop reads CASSVSGEADYNEQFF. For the CDR3, the DNA is TGTGCCAGCAGCGTATCTGGGGAGGCGGACTACAATGAGCAGTTCTTC.

This clonotype showed up many times. This chain uses TRBV20-1 with TRBJ2-2; D is possibly TRBD1 or TRBD2 (5 bases each). CDR3 length: 13 amino acids. CDR1 and CDR2 (germline): DFQATT, SNEGSKA (reference sequence). Trimming took off 3 bases at V and 3 bases at J, with 8 bases between the two ends. The CDR3 DNA reads TGCAGTGCTAGGAGGGGTGACACCGGGGAGCTGTTTTTT. This translates into CSARRGDTGELFF.

This clonotype is labeled as medium-sized. The chain is built from TRBV11-3 and TRBJ2-1, with a possible D match to TRBD1 (5 bases). The germline V gene encodes CDR1 SGHNT and CDR2 YENEEA. V was shortened by 5 bases and J by 0 bases, with 8 bases between the two germline ends. The CDR3 spans 14 residues. The CDR3 DNA is TGTGCCAGCAGCCCAGGGCTCTCCTACAATGAGCAGTTCTTC. This sequence encodes CASSPGLSYNEQFF.

This clonotype came up many times. The V call is TRBV29-1, the J call TRBJ2-7; 12 bases are shared with TRBD2. The CDR3 has 17 amino acids. Unmatched junction bases numbered 12, after V lost 5 bases and J lost 1 base. Germline V lookup: CDR1 SQVTM, CDR2 ANQGSEA. In nucleotides, the CDR3 is TGCAGCGTTCACGGGACTAGCGGGTGGGACGATTCCTACGAGCAGTACTTC. It codes for CSVHGTSGWDDSYEQYF.